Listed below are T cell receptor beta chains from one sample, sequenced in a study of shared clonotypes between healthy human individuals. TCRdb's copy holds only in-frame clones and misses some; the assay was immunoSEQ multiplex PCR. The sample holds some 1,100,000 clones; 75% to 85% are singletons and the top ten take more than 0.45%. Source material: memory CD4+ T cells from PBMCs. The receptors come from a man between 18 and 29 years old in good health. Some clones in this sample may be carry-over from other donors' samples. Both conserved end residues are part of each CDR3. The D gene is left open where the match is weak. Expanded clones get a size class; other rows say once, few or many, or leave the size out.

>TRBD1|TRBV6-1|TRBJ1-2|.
TGTGCCAGCAGTGAAGTTTGGACAGGGGACTATGGCTACACCTTC
CASSEVWTGDYGYTF
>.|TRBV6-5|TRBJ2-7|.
TGTGCCAGCAGTGCGAACAACGCTCCCTACGAGCAGTACTTC
CASSANNAPYEQYF
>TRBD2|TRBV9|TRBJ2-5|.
TGTGCCAGCAGCGCCCGGGCTGCGGGAGGAGAGACCCAGTACTTC
CASSARAAGGETQYF
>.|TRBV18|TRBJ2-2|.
TGTGCCAGCAATGCATTCCAGGCGAACACCGGGGAGCTGTTTTTT
CASNAFQANTGELFF
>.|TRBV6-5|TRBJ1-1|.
TGTGCCAGCAGAGTAAACAGGGAGGGGACTGAAGCTTTCTTT
CASRVNREGTEAFF
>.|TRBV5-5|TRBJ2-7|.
TGTGCCAGCGGCATGACGCTCAGGGGGAGCGGGTACGAGCAGTACTTC
CASGMTLRGSGYEQYF
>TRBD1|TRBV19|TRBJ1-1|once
TGTGCCAGTAGAAGGGACAGGGGCGGAACTGAAGCTTTCTTT
CASRRDRGGTEAFF
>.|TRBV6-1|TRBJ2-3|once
TGTGCCAGCAGTGGCACTAGCGGAGGGGGCCCAGATACGCAGTATTTT
CASSGTSGGGPDTQYF
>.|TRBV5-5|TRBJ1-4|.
TGTGCCAGCAGCGACAAACGGGCATCCAATGAAAAACTGTTTTTT
CASSDKRASNEKLFF
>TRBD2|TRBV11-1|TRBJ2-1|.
TGTGCCAGCAGCCCCACTAGCGGGAGAAGGTACAATGAGCAGTTCTTC
CASSPTSGRRYNEQFF
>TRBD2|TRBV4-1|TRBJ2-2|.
TGCGCCAGCCGGGACTACATACTATCGGACACCGGGGAGCTGTTTTTT
CASRDYILSDTGELFF
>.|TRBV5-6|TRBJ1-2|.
TGTGCCAGCAGCGTGCGTCAGGGATTCATCTATGGCTACACCTTC
CASSVRQGFIYGYTF
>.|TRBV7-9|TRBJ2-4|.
TGTGCCAGCAGCTTAGCCGGGAGCCGCCGGAACATTCAGTACTTC
CASSLAGSRRNIQYF
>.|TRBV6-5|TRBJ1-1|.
TGTGCCAGCAGTCTGAGCACTGAAGCTTTCTTT
CASSLSTEAFF
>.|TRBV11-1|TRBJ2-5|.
TGTGCCAGCGGGTTGAGCGGGTCCGAGACCCAGTACTTC
CASGLSGSETQYF
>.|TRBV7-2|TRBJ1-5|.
TGTGCCAGCAGCTTAACGCAGAATAGCAATCAGCCCCAGCATTTT
CASSLTQNSNQPQHF
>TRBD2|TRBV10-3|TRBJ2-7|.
TGTGCCATCAGTGGCGCGGGAGGGCCTGGGGAGCAGTACTTC
CAISGAGGPGEQYF
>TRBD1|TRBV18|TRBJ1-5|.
TGTGCCAGCTCACCGGCACAGGGGAATAGCAATCAGCCCCAGCATTTT
CASSPAQGNSNQPQHF
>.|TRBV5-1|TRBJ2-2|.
TGCGCCAGCGGCTCCTGGGGGTTCGGAACCGGGGAGCTGTTTTTT
CASGSWGFGTGELFF
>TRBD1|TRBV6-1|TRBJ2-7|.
TGTGCCAGCAGTGATTTAGGGACAGTCTCCTACGAGCAGTACTTC
CASSDLGTVSYEQYF
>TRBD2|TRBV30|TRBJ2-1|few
TGTGCCTCCCGACTAGCAAGCTCCTACAATGAGCAGTTCTTC
CASRLASSYNEQFF
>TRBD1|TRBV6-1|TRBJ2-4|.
TGTGCCAGCAGGGACCGGGACAGGAGGGACATTCAGTACTTC
CASRDRDRRDIQYF
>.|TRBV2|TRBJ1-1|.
TGTGCCAGCTACAAGGACAGTTTCGCTGAAGCTTTCTTT
CASYKDSFAEAFF
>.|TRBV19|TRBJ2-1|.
TGTGCCAGTAGTACACAAGGTCGACTAGTCTACAATGAGCAGTTCTTC
CASSTQGRLVYNEQFF
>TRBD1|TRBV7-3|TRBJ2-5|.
TGTGCCAGCAGCCCGGGGACAGGACAAGAGACCCAGTACTTC
CASSPGTGQETQYF
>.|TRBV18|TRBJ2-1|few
TGTGCCAGCTGGGACCTCAGGGGTCTCTCCTACAATGAGCAGTTCTTC
CASWDLRGLSYNEQFF
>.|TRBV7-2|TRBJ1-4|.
TGTGCCAGCAGCTTAGGCGCAGGATCGGGTGAAAAACTGTTTTTT
CASSLGAGSGEKLFF
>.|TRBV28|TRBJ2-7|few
TGTGCCAGCATGTCCCGTCGGACAGCCACCTACGAGCAGTACTTC
CASMSRRTATYEQYF
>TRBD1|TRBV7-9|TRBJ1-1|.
TGTGCCAGCAGCCAACGGGGACAGGGGAACACTGAAGCTTTCTTT
CASSQRGQGNTEAFF
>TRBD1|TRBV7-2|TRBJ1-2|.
TGTGCCAGCAGCCTCGGGACAGGGGTTACCTATGGCTACACCTTC
CASSLGTGVTYGYTF
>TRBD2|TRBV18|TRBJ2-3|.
TGTGCCAGCTCACCTCTCTCGGGAGGGCCGGCAGATACGCAGTATTTT
CASSPLSGGPADTQYF
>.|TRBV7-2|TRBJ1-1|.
TGTGCCAGCAGCTTAGGTGGGGGAGCGGCCAGAAAAGAAGCTTTCTTT
CASSLGGGAARKEAFF
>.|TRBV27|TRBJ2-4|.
TGTGCCAGCAGTTCTGCCGTGAAGGGGGAAAACATTCAGTACTTC
CASSSAVKGENIQYF
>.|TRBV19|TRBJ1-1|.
TGTGCCAGTAGTCGAAGGGAAAGTGGGGGAGCTTTCTTT
CASSRRESGGAFF
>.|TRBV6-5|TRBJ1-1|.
TGTGCCAGCAGTGGCCGGGACACCGCCGGAGCTTTCTTT
CASSGRDTAGAFF
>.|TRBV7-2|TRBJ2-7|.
TGTGCCAGCAGCCGGGGGACTGCCTACGAGCAGTACTTC
CASSRGTAYEQYF
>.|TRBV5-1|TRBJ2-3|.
TGCGCCAGCAGCTTTTCAGGGATCACAGATACGCAGTATTTT
CASSFSGITDTQYF
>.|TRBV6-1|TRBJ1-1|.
TGTGCCAGCAGTGAAATCTTTGGAGGAGGGATGGCTGAAGCTTTCTTT
CASSEIFGGGMAEAFF
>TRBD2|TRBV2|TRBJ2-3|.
TGTGCCAACCGACGGGGACTAGCGGGAGAAACAGATACGCAGTATTTT
CANRRGLAGETDTQYF
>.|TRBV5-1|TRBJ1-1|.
TGCGCCAGCAGCCCCCGACCTGATATGAACACTGAAGCTTTCTTT
CASSPRPDMNTEAFF
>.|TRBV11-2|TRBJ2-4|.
TGTGCCAGCAGCTTAGGGGGCTTATACAAAAACATTCAGTACTTC
CASSLGGLYKNIQYF
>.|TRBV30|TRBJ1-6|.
TGTGCCTGGAGTCGATGGGGCCCTAATTCACCCCTCCACTTT
CAWSRWGPNSPLHF
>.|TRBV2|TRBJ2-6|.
TGTGCCAGCAGTTTAGGGCCGAACTCTGGGGCCAACGTCCTGACTTTC
CASSLGPNSGANVLTF
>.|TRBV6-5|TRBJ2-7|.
TGTGCCAGCACCGCTCCGGGACAAAACTACGAGCAGTACTTC
CASTAPGQNYEQYF
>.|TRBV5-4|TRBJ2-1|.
TGTGCCAGCAGCGGCGTGGCTTCCTACAATGAGCAGTTCTTC
CASSGVASYNEQFF
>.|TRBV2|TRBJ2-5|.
TGTGCCAGCAGTGAAGTAGGGGGAGGTGGGACCCAGTACTTC
CASSEVGGGGTQYF
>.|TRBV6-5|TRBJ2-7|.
TGTGCCAGCAGTTACTCTCTGGTCGGGGGAGAGCAGTACTTC
CASSYSLVGGEQYF
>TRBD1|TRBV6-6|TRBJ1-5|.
TGTGCCAGCAGTTACGGGACAGGGAGTTACAATCAGCCCCAGCATTTT
CASSYGTGSYNQPQHF